This T cell receptor beta chain was captured by sequencing in a study of T-cell memory formation after mild COVID-19 (dated by TCRdb to the early 2020s). Describing the broader study: TCR sequence clusters from the two donors were found to be largely donor specific. Two young, previously healthy adult volunteers made up the cohort, one male and one female. In a couple of donors, T-cell clones that expanded and contracted after mild COVID-19 were tracked by sequencing TCRalpha and TCRbeta repertoires over time. On the study overall, not on this receptor specifically: Contracting CD4+ clones were located mainly in the CM and EM memory subsets, whereas CD8+ clones were found to be enriched in EMRA. Some responding clones were found in pre-infection memory, which suggests that pre-existing cross-reactive memory T cells took part in the SARS-CoV-2 response. The second-wave clones that peaked on day 37 were not confirmed to be SARS-CoV-2 specific. Clones contracting from day 15 to 85 had balanced CD4/CD8 phenotypes, while a second wave expanding from day 15 to 37 was biased towards CD4+. Only two mild cases were covered by the study, and larger cohorts that include severe cases with pre-infection samples were considered necessary.

TCRdb names Illumina NovaSeq 6000 as the instrument used. TCRalpha and TCRbeta cDNA libraries were built by 5'RACE with constant-segment primers, adding sample barcodes and unique molecular identifiers. RNA was extracted from every sample with Trizol reagent. Libraries were amplified in two PCR steps, with a second sample barcode and Illumina TruSeq adapters added in the second step. Libraries were sequenced on an Illumina NovaSeq with 2 x 150 bp paired-end reads. The paper's data handling went like this. The reads were demultiplexed and collapsed into UMI-guided consensus sequences using migec v1.2.7. Using mixcr v2.1.11, UMI consensuses were aligned to TRA and TRB V and J templates and then assembled into clonotypes. Clonotypes were classified as expanded or contracted when called significant by both edgeR and NoisET, with noise models trained on biological replicates. For edgeR calls, a false discovery rate-adjusted p below 0.01 and a log2 fold-change threshold of 1 were applied. PCA with hierarchical clustering of max-normalized trajectories of the 1000 most abundant clonotypes was used as exploratory dynamics analysis. Separately sequenced CD4+ and CD8+ repertoires were used to assign the CD4 or CD8 phenotype of responding clones. Using fastp trimming at Q25 and MiXCR clonotype assembly, TCRdb reanalyzed the public sequencing data and kept in-frame beta chains. Rows are combined by CDR3 protein, so each entry shows the most common genes and DNA. TCRdb, not the authors, supplied the V and J calls. The sample includes around 250,000 distinct CDR3 sequences, with roughly 17% observed a single time. Clones ranked in the top ten supply about a fifth of the sample.

The CDR3 spans 14 residues, from the cysteine through the phenylalanine. Left in the record is the CDR3 DNA by itself, 42 bases read in frame from the first base. Deletion took 5 bases off V and 2 bases off J, with a span of 12 bases between the germline ends. Via the germline V gene (reference sequence), CDR1 is SSHAT and CDR2 FNYEAQ. This clonotype was counted only a few times. What antigen it recognizes has not been identified. It has no much larger one-base neighbor in the sample; base qualities were not kept. Ficoll-Paque density gradient centrifugation was used to isolate PBMCs. The TCR comes from a man younger than 30 who had mild COVID-19 (a few samples of this study predate the infection). The sample titles of this study are shuffled in the database, so cell type and time point are left out; the donor was told from shared clones. The material sequenced was PBMCs or a T cell subset sorted from them (not recorded which). The V and J genes are TRBV7-7 and TRBJ2-5, and perhaps TRBD2 as D gene, on 6 matching bases. The sequenced DNA is TGTGCCAGCAGCGGGGCGACTAGACAAGAGACCCAGTACTTC. Translated, this gives CASSGATRQETQYF.